These 9 T cell receptor beta chains came from one sample sequenced in a study of T-cell reconstitution after alpha-beta-depleted transplantation in children. This sample's TCRbeta library carried unique molecular identifier barcodes. TCRdb re-derived calls from the PCR reads in MiXCR, one entry per CDR3 protein. In the table there are some 840,000 distinct CDR3 sequences, 15% to 20% of which are singletons. This material consisted of PBMCs, mostly from graft donor cells, taken 360 days after TCRalphabeta/CD19-depleted stem cell transplant. These receptors came from a male patient aged 5 to 17 who had a stem cell transplant for acute lymphoblastic leukemia, so the T cells may come from the graft donor.

This clonotype was seen repeatedly, ten times or more. The chain is built from TRBV19 and TRBJ2-1; 12 positions agree with TRBD2. The germline V gene has CDR1 LNHDA and CDR2 SQIVND (reference sequence). This CDR3 has 15 amino acids. V lost 5 bases, J lost 8 bases, and 7 bases stayed unmatched. The CDR3 bases are TGTGCCAGTAGTTACGGGACTAGCGGGTTCGATGAGCAGTTCTTC. This sequence encodes CASSYGTSGFDEQFF.

This clonotype was detected a few times. This rearrangement joins TRBV9 to TRBJ2-2; D ambiguous. The CDR3 runs 13 residues. The V gene lost 2 bases and the J gene lost 6 bases, with 8 bases spanning the gap. Germline-derived CDR1 and CDR2 are SGDLS and YYNGEE. The CDR3 DNA sequence: TGTGCCAGCAGCGTTCGGAGCCCCGGGGAGCTGTTTTTT. Its protein product is CASSVRSPGELFF.

This clonotype was seen more than once but under ten times. The chain combines TRBV10-3 with TRBJ2-7; D is possibly TRBD1 or TRBD2 (6 bases each). The germline V gene encodes CDR1 ENHRY and CDR2 SYGVKD. V shed 2 bases and J shed 2 bases, with 13 bases lying between them. The CDR3 consists of 15 residues. The CDR3 nucleotides read TGTGCCATCAGTGAGCCCGGGGGCAGGCCCTACGAGCAGTACTTC. It codes for CAISEPGGRPYEQYF.

The chain has TRBV27 and TRBJ1-2; maybe TRBD1 (6 bases). There are 14 residues in the CDR3. Per the germline V gene, CDR1 is MNHEY and CDR2 is SMNVEV (reference sequence). Between the trimmed V and J ends, which lost 6 bases and 7 bases, there was a span of 18 bases. The chain's CDR3 is CASRPTNRVGGYTF. CDR3 DNA sequence: TGTGCCAGCAGGCCTACCAACAGGGTGGGTGGCTACACCTTC.

The CDR3 here is CASSSGGTLNEQFF. The DNA for the CDR3 is TGTGCCAGCAGCTCAGGGGGTACTCTCAATGAGCAGTTCTTC. The gene calls are TRBV6-4 and TRBJ2-1; 7 nucleotides line up with TRBD1. The CDR3 is made up of 14 amino acids. CDR1 and CDR2 (germline): MRHNA, SNTAGT. V lost 6 bases and J lost 6; bases outside the gene matches: 8.

This clonotype was observed a few times. The genes are TRBV7-6 and TRBJ2-1, with D hard to call. The CDR3 is 12 residues long. V was clipped by 1 base and J by 9 bases, with 7 bases between them. Germline CDR1 and CDR2: SGHVS and FNYEAQ. This CDR3 is CASSLVTAEQFF. The DNA for the CDR3 is TGTGCCAGCAGCTTAGTTACGGCTGAGCAGTTCTTC.

This rearrangement joins TRBV5-8 to TRBJ1-6, with TRBD1 matching 8 bases. Germline CDR1 and CDR2: SGHTS and YDEGEE. V lost 4 bases, J lost 8 bases, and 11 bases stayed unmatched. The CDR3 extends over 16 amino acids. The CDR3 protein is CASSPRTGTWDSPLHF. The CDR3 DNA follows: TGTGCCAGCAGCCCACGGACAGGGACGTGGGATTCACCCCTCCACTTT. Together with reference TRBV5-8 and TRBJ1-6, the CDR3 gives the full variable domain: EAGVTQSPTHLIKTRGQQATLRCSPISGHTSVYWYQQALGLGLQFLLWYDEGEERNRGNFPPRFSGRQFPNYSSELNVNALELEDSALYLCASSPRTGTWDSPLHFGNGTRLTVT.

This clonotype has just a few counts. The J gene is TRBJ2-1, the V gene TRBV14; tentative D call: TRBD1 (6 bases). The germline V and J ends were trimmed by 7 bases and 0 bases, with 19 bases remaining between them. The CDR3 covers 17 residues. Germline loops: CDR1 SGHDN, CDR2 FVKESK. The CDR3: CASMVRISGASYNEQFF. The CDR3 DNA reads as TGTGCCAGCATGGTCCGAATCTCAGGGGCCTCCTACAATGAGCAGTTCTTC.

V usage is TRBV6-2 or TRBV6-3 and J usage is TRBJ2-2, with 13 nucleotides matching TRBD2. From germline, CDR1 is MNHEY and CDR2 SVGEGT. V shed 6 bases, J shed 6 bases, and the junction held 7 bases outside the gene matches. CDR3 length: 16 amino acids. The DNA for the CDR3 is TGTGCCAGCAGCTACGCCGGACTAGCGGGAGCCGGGGAGCTGTTTTTT. Residues: CASSYAGLAGAGELFF.